Described below is a single T cell receptor (beta chain) sequence and its context. The antigen is not known. The CDR3 covers 16 residues. In germline, CDR1 is MNHEY, CDR2 SMNVEV (reference sequence). V gave up 8 bases and J gave up 0 bases, with 20 bases separating them. These data come from a study of T-cell reconstitution after alpha-beta-depleted transplantation in children. Overall study findings and caveats: Some patients' high day-60 TCRbeta diversity was attributed to recipient cells surviving conditioning. A year post-transplant, T-cell counts and diversity derived mostly from newly produced T cells. About two months after transplant, alpha-beta T cells reportedly came from several hundred expanded graft clones.

Unique molecular identifiers were built into the TCRbeta library. TCRdb re-called the PCR reads with MiXCR, one entry per CDR3 protein. The table shows over 400,000 distinct CDR3 sequences, with 43% occurring only once. The gene calls are TRBV27 and TRBJ2-7; a weak D match, TRBD2 (7 bases). This specimen consisted of PBMCs, obtained before TCRalphabeta/CD19-depleted stem cell transplant. This receptor was taken from a girl aged 2 to 10 with aplastic anemia, due to receive a stem cell transplant. The CDR3 is CASALGGGAFSYEQYF. CDR3 sequence (DNA): TGTGCCAGCGCCTTGGGTGGGGGGGCCTTCTCCTACGAGCAGTACTTC.